This is a list of T cell receptor beta chains from one sample in a study of blood T cell repertoires in COVID-19. Assay used: immunoSEQ multiplex PCR; TCRdb lists only in-frame clones, some missing. The sample holds approximately 100,000 clones, about 86% seen once. The sample comprised peripheral blood. These receptors were obtained from a human donor in a cohort sampled during active COVID-19. The CDR3 runs from the conserved cysteine through the conserved F or W. The D gene is left open where the match is weak. Clone size is shown for a subset of rows, as once, few, many or a class of expanded clone.

d_call	clone_size	v_call	j_call	cdr3_aa	cdr3_nt
TRBD2	.	TRBV7-2	TRBJ2-7	CASSLILAGGEQYF	TGTGCCAGCAGCTTAATTTTAGCGGGAGGCGAGCAGTACTTC
TRBD2	.	TRBV19	TRBJ2-4	CASSIASGGNIQYF	TGTGCCAGTAGTATTGCTTCGGGAGGAAACATTCAGTACTTC
.	.	TRBV6-1	TRBJ2-3	CASSEARSTDTQYF	TGTGCCAGCAGTGAAGCGCGCAGCACAGATACGCAGTATTTT
TRBD2	.	TRBV6-5	TRBJ2-1	CASSYRLAGEGNEQFF	TGTGCCAGCAGTTACAGACTAGCGGGGGAAGGCAATGAGCAGTTCTTC
TRBD1	once	TRBV7-9	TRBJ1-5	CASSPGGRQGYQPQHF	TGTGCCAGCAGCCCTGGGGGTCGACAGGGCTATCAGCCCCAGCATTTT
TRBD1	.	TRBV11-2	TRBJ2-6	CASSFRGLGANVLTF	TGTGCCAGCAGCTTCAGGGGGCTTGGGGCCAACGTCCTGACTTTC
.	.	TRBV27	TRBJ1-3	CASSSQGSLSGNTIYF	TGTGCCAGCAGTTCCCAGGGAAGCCTCTCTGGAAACACCATATATTTT
.	.	TRBV19	TRBJ1-2	CASSRGDWVYGYTF	TGTGCCAGTAGTAGGGGGGATTGGGTCTATGGCTACACCTTC
TRBD1	.	TRBV6-2/TRBV6-3	TRBJ2-3	CASSYSGQGTDTQYF	TGTGCCAGCAGTTACTCTGGACAGGGCACAGATACGCAGTATTTT
.	.	TRBV4-3	TRBJ1-4	CASSQGTSRDGVGEKLFF	TGCGCCAGCAGCCAGGGTACGAGCAGGGATGGGGTTGGTGAAAAACTGTTTTTT
.	.	TRBV30	TRBJ1-5	CAWSANNQPQHF	TGTGCCTGGAGTGCTAACAATCAGCCCCAGCATTTT
.	.	TRBV5-1	TRBJ2-2	CASSLGGFNTGELFF	TGCGCCAGCAGCTTGGGAGGGTTTAACACCGGGGAGCTGTTTTTT
TRBD2	.	TRBV5-1	TRBJ2-7	CASSLEGGRTYEQYF	TGCGCCAGCAGCTTGGAGGGAGGGCGTACCTACGAGCAGTACTTC
TRBD1	.	TRBV5-6	TRBJ2-7	CASSLAGTGVTYEQYF	TGTGCCAGCAGCTTAGCCGGGACAGGGGTCACCTACGAGCAGTACTTC
TRBD1	.	TRBV4-1	TRBJ1-5	CASSYGQGGQPQHF	TGCGCCAGCAGCTATGGACAGGGAGGTCAGCCCCAGCATTTT
.	.	TRBV4-1	TRBJ1-5	CASSQVTGSQPQHF	TGCGCCAGCAGCCAAGTTACGGGTAGCCAGCCCCAGCATTTT
.	.	TRBV30	TRBJ1-2	CAWNGGNYGYTF	TGTGCCTGGAACGGAGGGAACTATGGCTACACCTTC
TRBD1	.	TRBV7-2	TRBJ1-1	CASSFAGGTEAFF	TGTGCCAGCAGCTTTGCAGGGGGCACTGAAGCTTTCTTT
TRBD2	.	TRBV6-2/TRBV6-3	TRBJ2-2	CASSYSSGSITGELFF	TGTGCCAGCAGTTACTCTAGCGGGAGTATCACCGGGGAGCTGTTTTTT
.	.	TRBV18	TRBJ2-3	CASSDNWRGATDTQYF	TGTGCCAGCTCCGACAACTGGCGGGGTGCCACAGATACGCAGTATTTT
TRBD1	.	TRBV18	TRBJ2-2	CASSADRINTGELFF	TGTGCCAGCTCAGCGGACAGGATTAACACCGGGGAGCTGTTTTTT
.	.	TRBV7-8	TRBJ2-1	CASSLFGGSSYNEQFF	TGTGCCAGCAGCTTATTTGGGGGGAGCTCCTACAATGAGCAGTTCTTC
TRBD2	.	TRBV5-1	TRBJ2-7	CASSTRPAGGPFEQYF	TGCGCCAGCAGCACAAGACCAGCGGGAGGGCCATTTGAGCAGTACTTC
TRBD1	few	TRBV19	TRBJ1-4	CASSRDRGDTLFF	TGTGCCAGTAGTAGAGACAGGGGGGACACACTGTTTTTT
.	.	TRBV4-1	TRBJ2-5	CASSQVRKETQYF	TGCGCCAGCAGCCAAGTGCGGAAAGAGACCCAGTACTTC
.	once	TRBV9	TRBJ1-6	CASSVDAGYRSPLHF	TGTGCCAGCAGCGTAGATGCAGGGTATAGGTCACCCCTCCACTTT
.	.	TRBV27	TRBJ2-2	CASSLGLASRTGELFF	TGTGCCAGCAGTTTAGGTTTAGCGTCGCGCACCGGGGAGCTGTTTTTT
TRBD1	.	TRBV19	TRBJ2-2	CASSIQGESGELFF	TGTGCCAGTAGTATACAGGGGGAGTCCGGGGAGCTGTTTTTT
.	.	TRBV9	TRBJ2-5	CASSVATIGREKETQYF	TGTGCCAGCAGCGTAGCGACTATCGGACGGGAGAAAGAGACCCAGTACTTC
TRBD1	.	TRBV18	TRBJ1-5	CASSPGTGRSNQPQHF	TGTGCCAGTTCCCCCGGGACAGGGCGTAGCAATCAGCCCCAGCATTTT
TRBD1	.	TRBV29-1	TRBJ2-7	CSARQGEGYEQYF	TGCAGCGCCCGACAGGGGGAAGGCTACGAGCAGTACTTC
.	.	TRBV30	TRBJ1-2	CAWSLGGGGYTF	TGTGCCTGGAGTCTCGGGGGGGGCGGCTACACCTTC
.	.	TRBV29-1	TRBJ2-1	CSVRLGGHEQFF	TGCAGCGTCCGCCTCGGGGGGCATGAGCAGTTCTTC
.	few	TRBV2	TRBJ1-6	CASSTEAPGHLYSPLHF	TGTGCCAGCAGTACCGAGGCGCCGGGACACCTTTATTCACCCCTCCACTTT
.	.	TRBV18	TRBJ1-1	CASSPDGQTNTEAFF	TGTGCCAGCTCACCAGACGGACAGACCAACACTGAAGCTTTCTTT
TRBD2	once	TRBV7-2	TRBJ2-7	CASSPSGRRTYEQYF	TGTGCCAGCAGCCCGAGCGGGAGGCGCACCTACGAGCAGTACTTC
.	.	TRBV6-5	TRBJ1-1	CASTSGGASTEAFF	TGTGCCAGCACCTCGGGGGGCGCCTCCACTGAAGCTTTCTTT
.	.	TRBV13	TRBJ2-4	CASSFTRELAKNIQYF	TGTGCCAGCAGCTTCACCCGGGAGCTAGCCAAAAACATTCAGTACTTC
TRBD2	.	TRBV6-2/TRBV6-3	TRBJ2-1	CASSLLLAGGPNEQFF	TGTGCCAGCAGTTTACTACTAGCGGGAGGGCCTAATGAGCAGTTCTTC
.	once	TRBV10-2	TRBJ1-1	CASSGPWTDTEAFF	TGCGCCAGCAGTGGGCCCTGGACAGACACTGAAGCTTTCTTT
.	.	TRBV6-6	TRBJ2-2	CASQSAPRGELFF	TGTGCCAGCCAGTCTGCCCCCCGCGGGGAGCTGTTTTTT
.	.	TRBV7-9	TRBJ1-1	CASLGGTEAFF	TGTGCCAGCCTGGGGGGTACTGAAGCTTTCTTT
.	once	TRBV15	TRBJ1-2	CATSRPPAGPNYGYTF	TGTGCCACCAGCAGACCCCCCGCAGGGCCTAACTATGGCTACACCTTC
.	.	TRBV6-5	TRBJ1-6	CASSLWQGNSPLHF	TGTGCCAGCAGTTTATGGCAGGGTAATTCACCCCTCCACTTT
.	.	TRBV7-9	TRBJ1-6	CASSLGREESPLHF	TGTGCCAGCAGCTTAGGCAGGGAAGAGTCACCCCTCCACTTT
TRBD1	few	TRBV5-4	TRBJ2-6	CASSGQGSGANVLTF	TGTGCCAGCAGCGGACAGGGTTCTGGGGCCAACGTCCTGACTTTC
TRBD2	.	TRBV11-2	TRBJ2-3	CASSLRTSGATDTQYF	TGTGCCAGCAGCCTCCGGACTAGCGGGGCCACAGATACGCAGTATTTT
.	.	TRBV4-1	TRBJ2-3	CASSQEGGGGSTDTQYF	TGCGCCAGCAGCCAAGAAGGGGGGGGTGGGAGCACAGATACGCAGTATTTT
.	.	TRBV28	TRBJ2-3	CASSSGSDTQYF	TGTGCCAGCAGTTCGGGGTCGGATACGCAGTATTTT
.	.	TRBV19	TRBJ2-3	CASSMNWGADTQYF	TGTGCCAGTAGTATGAACTGGGGGGCAGATACGCAGTATTTT
.	.	TRBV4-3	TRBJ1-2	CASSREGDISTLPSGYTF	TGCGCCAGCAGCCGAGAGGGGGACATTTCCACCCTACCCTCTGGCTACACCTTC
.	.	TRBV2	TRBJ2-5	CASSERRGGAGETQYF	TGTGCCAGCAGTGAAAGGCGTGGGGGGGCAGGAGAGACCCAGTACTTC
.	.	TRBV9	TRBJ1-2	CASSSDGYGYTF	TGTGCCAGCAGTTCAGACGGGTATGGCTACACCTTC